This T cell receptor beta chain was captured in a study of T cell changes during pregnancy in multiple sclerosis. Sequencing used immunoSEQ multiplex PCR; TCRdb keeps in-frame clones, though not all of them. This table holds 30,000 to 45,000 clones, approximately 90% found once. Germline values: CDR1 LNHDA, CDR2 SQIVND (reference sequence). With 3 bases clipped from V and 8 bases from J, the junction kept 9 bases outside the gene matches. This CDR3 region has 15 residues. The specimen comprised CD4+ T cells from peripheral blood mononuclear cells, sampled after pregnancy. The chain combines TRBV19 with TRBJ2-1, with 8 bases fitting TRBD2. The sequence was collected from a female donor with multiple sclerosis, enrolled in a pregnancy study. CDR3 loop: CASSIGRGGEDEQFF. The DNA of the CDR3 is TGTGCCAGTAGTATCGGTCGGGGGGGAGAAGATGAGCAGTTCTTC.